Listed here is a single TCR beta chain. Its antigen is as yet unknown. This entry comes from a study of cytotoxic CD8 clonotypes in ibrutinib-treated CLL. Study in general: The study recorded mean values of approximately 260,000 productive templates and approximately 90,000 productive rearrangements per sample. Overall study results and limits: Clonality grew at ibrutinib response; at progression, it decreased back toward baseline.

The CDR3 covers 15 residues. J lost 0 bases, V lost 4 bases, and 4 bases had no gene match. The germline CDR1 and CDR2 sequences are SGHDT and YYEEEE. Depth targeted 1 in 200,000 to 1 in 1 million T cells, averaging around 9.5x coverage per clonotype. Assay: immunoSEQ multiplex PCR; the TCRdb copy retains only in-frame clones and omits some. The sample records some 130,000 clones, about 80% being singletons. The sequencing here drew on PBMCs, taken after 24 months of ibrutinib treatment. The source is a human donor with chronic lymphocytic leukemia. V gene TRBV5-6 combines with J gene TRBJ1-1, with 9 positions matching TRBD1. CDR3 amino acids: CASSPGTGMNTEAFF. The CDR3, as DNA: TGTGCCAGCAGCCCCGGGACAGGGATGAACACTGAAGCTTTCTTT.